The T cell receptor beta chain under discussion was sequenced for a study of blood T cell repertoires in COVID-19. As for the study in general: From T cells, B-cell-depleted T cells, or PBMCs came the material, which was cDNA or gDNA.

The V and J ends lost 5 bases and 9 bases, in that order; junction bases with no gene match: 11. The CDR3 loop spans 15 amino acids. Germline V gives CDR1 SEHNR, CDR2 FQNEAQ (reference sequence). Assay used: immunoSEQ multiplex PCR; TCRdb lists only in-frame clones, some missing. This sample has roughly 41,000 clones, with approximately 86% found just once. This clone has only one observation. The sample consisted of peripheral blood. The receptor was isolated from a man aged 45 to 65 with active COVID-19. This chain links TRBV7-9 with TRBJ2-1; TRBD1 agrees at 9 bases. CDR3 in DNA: TGTGCCAGCAGCCCGGACAGGGGATTTTTGAGTGAGCAGTTCTTC. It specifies CASSPDRGFLSEQFF.